The 12 T cell receptor beta chains listed next were all sequenced from one sample in a study of OX40 agonist ivuxolimab in advanced cancers. To prepare the library, the immunoSEQ multiplex PCR assay was applied. TCRdb obtained this table from immuneACCESS and retained in-frame rearrangements with V and J assigned. These tables miss some clones; where compared with another copy, unresolved V genes account for less than half of the shortfall, and the remainder is unexplained. The sample yields over 50,000 clones; about 86% were counted once. The ten largest clones take up around 0.6% of the sample. The sequenced sample was CD4+ or CD8+ T cells sorted from blood, obtained in a trial of the OX40 agonist ivuxolimab. The receptors were sampled from an adult with an advanced solid tumor such as melanoma, head and neck, liver or kidney cancer.

The rearrangement joins TRBV2 to TRBJ2-5; D may be TRBD1 or TRBD2 (5 bases each). Trimming stripped 5 bases from V and 7 bases from J, with 20 bases between. This CDR3 has 15 residues. Germline V gene lookup returns CDR1 SNHLY and CDR2 FYNNEI. CDR3 sequence: CASSTGTVAAGTQYF. For the CDR3, the DNA is TGTGCCAGCAGTACCGGGACCGTAGCAGCAGGGACCCAGTACTTC.

The CDR3, as DNA: TGTGCCAGCAGCCAAGACGTCGGACCGGGACGGGAAAAACTGTTTTTT. This gives the protein CASSQDVGPGREKLFF. The V gene is TRBV4-2, the J gene TRBJ1-4; D is perhaps TRBD1 (5 bases). Trimming pared 0 bases from V and 8 bases from J, leaving 16 bases between. CDR1 and CDR2 (germline): LGHNA, YNFKEQ. The CDR3 covers 16 residues.

This chain uses TRBV7-2 with TRBJ2-1; TRBD2 matches at 7 bases. The CDR3 length is 16 residues. J was trimmed by 6 bases and V by 3 bases; bases with no gene match: 11. CDR1 SGHTA and CDR2 FQGNSA come from the germline V gene. The CDR3 DNA follows: TGTGCCAGCAGCTTCCCCCGGACTAGTTGGGTCAATGAGCAGTTCTTC. Translated: CASSFPRTSWVNEQFF.

This chain joins TRBV27 and TRBJ1-5, with D unclear. The CDR3 spans 15 residues. V dropped 0 bases and J dropped 5 bases, with 11 bases sitting between them. CDR1 and CDR2 from the germline V gene are MNHEY and SMNVEV (reference sequence). CDR3 sequence reads: CASSLSPGVDQPQHF. The DNA for the CDR3 is TGTGCCAGCAGTTTATCCCCGGGAGTGGATCAGCCCCAGCATTTT.

The chain carries TRBV10-2 and TRBJ2-1, with 9 bases identical to TRBD1. The germline V gene encodes CDR1 WSHSY and CDR2 SAAADI. V shed 3 bases, J shed 7 bases, and the junction held 10 bases outside the gene matches. The CDR3 extends over 16 amino acids. Here the CDR3 reads CASSDPNRDRDNEQFF. CDR3 bases: TGCGCCAGCAGTGACCCTAACCGGGACAGGGATAATGAGCAGTTCTTC.

This clone was seen once. This chain uses TRBV28 with TRBJ2-1; 12 bases match TRBD2. The trim removed 5 bases at V and 9 bases at J, leaving 11 bases unmatched. Germline values: CDR1 MDHEN, CDR2 SYDVKM. This CDR3 is built from 16 residues. This CDR3 reads CASSTGGTSGLFEQFF. The CDR3 nucleotides read TGTGCCAGCAGTACGGGGGGGACTAGCGGGTTATTTGAGCAGTTCTTC.

V is TRBV6-5 and J is TRBJ2-3; 10 bases match TRBD1. V gave up 4 bases and J gave up 5 bases; unmatched junction bases: 3. The CDR3 covers 14 residues. From germline, CDR1 is MNHEY and CDR2 SVGAGI. CDR3: CASSWTGGRDTQYF. The CDR3 DNA reads as TGTGCCAGCAGTTGGACAGGGGGTCGAGATACGCAGTATTTT.

The chain combines TRBV2 with TRBJ1-4, with a weak D call TRBD1 (6 bases). Germline V lookup: CDR1 SNHLY, CDR2 FYNNEI. V shed 5 bases and J shed 6 bases, with 13 bases lying between them. CDR3 length equals 14 residues. Here the CDR3 reads CASSIQGSDEKLFF. CDR3 DNA: TGTGCCAGCAGTATACAGGGTTCGGATGAAAAACTGTTTTTT.

The J gene is TRBJ2-2, the V gene TRBV7-9; 10 bases fit TRBD1. Per germline, CDR1 SEHNR and CDR2 FQNEAQ (reference sequence). Unmatched junction bases numbered 3, after V lost 4 bases and J lost 4 bases. The CDR3 spans 15 residues. The CDR3 DNA reads TGTGCCAGCAGCTGGCGGGACAGGGGCACCGGGGAGCTGTTTTTT. Translation gives CASSWRDRGTGELFF.

The V call is TRBV4-1, the J call TRBJ1-6; no firm D call. Germline V gene lookup returns CDR1 MGHRA and CDR2 YSYEKL. The CDR3 has 16 amino acids. Deletions cut 3 bases from V and 3 bases from J, with 12 bases between. CDR3 DNA sequence: TGCGCCAGCAGCCAGGGGAATCTCTTCTATAATTCACCCCTCCACTTT. This gives the protein CASSQGNLFYNSPLHF.

This clone is judged medium-sized (0.01 to 0.1%). The chain carries TRBV6-4 and TRBJ1-1; no clear D. Germline CDR1 and CDR2: MRHNA and SNTAGT. The CDR3 is 14 residues long. Trimming stripped 7 bases from V and 1 base from J, with 13 bases between. Here the CDR3 DNA reads TGTGCCAGCACCCCGAGTCCCGGGAACACTGAAGCTTTCTTT. It is translated as CASTPSPGNTEAFF.

The J gene is TRBJ1-5, the V gene TRBV30; possibly TRBD1 for D (5 bases). V shed 3 bases and J shed 1 base, with 10 bases lying between them. The CDR3 is 14 residues long. In germline, CDR1 is GTSNPN, CDR2 SVGIG (reference sequence). CDR3 region: CAWSRQPSNQPQHF. CDR3 DNA sequence: TGTGCCTGGAGCCGACAGCCAAGCAATCAGCCCCAGCATTTT. The full variable domain, rest sourced from reference TRBV30 and TRBJ1-5, is SQTIHQWPATLVQPVGSPLSLECTVEGTSNPNLYWYRQAAGRGLQLLFYSVGIGQISSEVPQNLSASRPQDRQFILSSKKLLLSDSGFYLCAWSRQPSNQPQHFGDGTRLSIL.